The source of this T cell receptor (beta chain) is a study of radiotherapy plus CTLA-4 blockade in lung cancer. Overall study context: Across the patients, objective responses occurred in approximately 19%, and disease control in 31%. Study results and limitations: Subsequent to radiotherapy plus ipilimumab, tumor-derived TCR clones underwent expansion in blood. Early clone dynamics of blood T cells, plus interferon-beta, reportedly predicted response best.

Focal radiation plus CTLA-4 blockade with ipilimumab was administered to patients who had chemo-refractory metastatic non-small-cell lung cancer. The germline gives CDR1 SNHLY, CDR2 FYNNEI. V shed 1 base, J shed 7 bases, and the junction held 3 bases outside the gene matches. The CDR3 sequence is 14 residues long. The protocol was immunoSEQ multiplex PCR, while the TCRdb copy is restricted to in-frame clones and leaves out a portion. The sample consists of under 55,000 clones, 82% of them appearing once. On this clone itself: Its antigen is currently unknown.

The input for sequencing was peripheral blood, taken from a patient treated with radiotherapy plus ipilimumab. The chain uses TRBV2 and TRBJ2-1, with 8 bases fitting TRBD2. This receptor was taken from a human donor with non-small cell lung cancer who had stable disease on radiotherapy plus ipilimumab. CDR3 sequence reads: CASSEGTSSNEQFF. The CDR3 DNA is TGTGCCAGCAGTGAAGGGACTAGCAGTAATGAGCAGTTCTTC.